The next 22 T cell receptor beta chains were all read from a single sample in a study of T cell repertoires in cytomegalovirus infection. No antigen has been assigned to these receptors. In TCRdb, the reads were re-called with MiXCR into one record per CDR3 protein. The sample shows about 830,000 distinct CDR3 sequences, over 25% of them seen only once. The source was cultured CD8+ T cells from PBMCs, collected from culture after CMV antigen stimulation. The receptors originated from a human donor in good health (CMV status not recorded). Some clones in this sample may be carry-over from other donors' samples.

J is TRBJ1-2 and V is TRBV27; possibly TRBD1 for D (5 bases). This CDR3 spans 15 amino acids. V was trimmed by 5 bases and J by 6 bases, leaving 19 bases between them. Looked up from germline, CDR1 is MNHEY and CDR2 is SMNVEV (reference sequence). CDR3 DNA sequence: TGTGCCAGCAGTGGTGGAAGGACAACGCATCATGGCTACACCTTC. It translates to CASSGGRTTHHGYTF.

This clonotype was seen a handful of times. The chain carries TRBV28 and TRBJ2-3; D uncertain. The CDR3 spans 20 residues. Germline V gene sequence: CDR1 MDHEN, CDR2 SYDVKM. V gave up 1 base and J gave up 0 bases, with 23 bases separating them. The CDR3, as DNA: TGTGCCAGCAGTTTATCGTTCCTTTTCTCTACTGCCGTAAGCACAGATACGCAGTATTTT. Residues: CASSLSFLFSTAVSTDTQYF.

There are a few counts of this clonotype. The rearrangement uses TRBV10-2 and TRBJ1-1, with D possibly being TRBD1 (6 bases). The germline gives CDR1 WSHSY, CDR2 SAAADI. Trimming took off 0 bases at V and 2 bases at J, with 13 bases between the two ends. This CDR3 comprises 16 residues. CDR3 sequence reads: CASSESGGGINTEAFF. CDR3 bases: TGCGCCAGCAGTGAGTCAGGGGGGGGGATCAACACTGAAGCTTTCTTT.

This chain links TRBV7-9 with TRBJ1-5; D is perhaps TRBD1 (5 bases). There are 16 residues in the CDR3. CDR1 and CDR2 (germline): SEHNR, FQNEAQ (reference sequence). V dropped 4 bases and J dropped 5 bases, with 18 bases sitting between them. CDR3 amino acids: CASSSVDRDGDQPQHF. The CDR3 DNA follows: TGTGCCAGCAGCTCAGTCGACCGGGACGGTGATCAGCCCCAGCATTTT.

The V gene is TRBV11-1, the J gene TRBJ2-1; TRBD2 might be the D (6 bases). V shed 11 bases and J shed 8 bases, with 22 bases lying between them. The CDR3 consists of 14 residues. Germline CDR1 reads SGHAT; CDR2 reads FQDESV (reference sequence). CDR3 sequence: CASSGPSEDYEQFF. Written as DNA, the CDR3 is TGTGCCTCCTCGGGTCCTAGCGAAGACTATGAGCAGTTCTTC.

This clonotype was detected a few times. The CDR3: CAAQLGGDTGELFF. CDR3 bases: TGTGCCGCCCAGCTAGGGGGGGACACCGGGGAGCTGTTTTTT. The chain employs TRBV10-3 and TRBJ2-2, with D possibly TRBD2 on 7 matching bases. The CDR3 is made up of 14 amino acids. Germline V gene sequence: CDR1 ENHRY, CDR2 SYGVKD. V was clipped by 11 bases and J by 3 bases, with 16 bases between them.

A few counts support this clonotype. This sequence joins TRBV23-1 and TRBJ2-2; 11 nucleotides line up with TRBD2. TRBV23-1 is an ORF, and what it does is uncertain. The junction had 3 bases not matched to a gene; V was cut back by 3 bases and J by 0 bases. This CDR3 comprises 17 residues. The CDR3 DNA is TGCGCCAGCAGTCACCCTAGCGGGGGGACGAACACCGGGGAGCTGTTTTTT. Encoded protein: CASSHPSGGTNTGELFF.

CDR3 nucleotides: TGTGCCAGCAGCCTCGCCAGGACAGGTGGAAATGAAAAACTGTTTTTT. Translating it yields CASSLARTGGNEKLFF. The V gene is TRBV7-9, the J gene TRBJ1-4; 7 bases align to TRBD1. V trimming: 5 bases; J trimming: 5 bases; junction bases outside the gene matches: 11. Looked up from germline, CDR1 is SEHNR and CDR2 is FQNEAQ (reference sequence). The CDR3 loop spans 16 amino acids.

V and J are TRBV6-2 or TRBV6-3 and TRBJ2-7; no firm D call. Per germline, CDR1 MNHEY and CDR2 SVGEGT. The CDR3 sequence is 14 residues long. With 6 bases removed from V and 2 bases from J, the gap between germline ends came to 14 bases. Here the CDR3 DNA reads TGTGCCAGCAGCCCACCTTCTCCCGCCTACGAGCAGTACGTC. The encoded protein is CASSPPSPAYEQYV.

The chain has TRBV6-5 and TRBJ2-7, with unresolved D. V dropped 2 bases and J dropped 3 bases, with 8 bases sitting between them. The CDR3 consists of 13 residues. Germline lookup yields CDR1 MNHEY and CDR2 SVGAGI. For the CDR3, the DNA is TGTGCCAGCAGTTACGGGCAGTACTACGAGCAGTACTTC. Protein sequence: CASSYGQYYEQYF.

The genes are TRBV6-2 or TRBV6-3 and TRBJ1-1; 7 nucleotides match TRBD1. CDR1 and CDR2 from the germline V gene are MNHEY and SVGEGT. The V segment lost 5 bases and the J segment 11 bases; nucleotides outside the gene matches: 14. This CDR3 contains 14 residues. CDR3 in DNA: TGTGCCAGCAGTCCGGTGACAGGGATAGGTCGGGCTTTCTTT. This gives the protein CASSPVTGIGRAFF.

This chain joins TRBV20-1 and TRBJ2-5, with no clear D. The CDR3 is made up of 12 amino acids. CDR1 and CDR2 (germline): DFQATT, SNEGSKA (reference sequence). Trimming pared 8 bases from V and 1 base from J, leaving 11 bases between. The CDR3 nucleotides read TGCAGTCCCCCGGGCCTCCAAGAGACCCAGTACTTC. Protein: CSPPGLQETQYF.

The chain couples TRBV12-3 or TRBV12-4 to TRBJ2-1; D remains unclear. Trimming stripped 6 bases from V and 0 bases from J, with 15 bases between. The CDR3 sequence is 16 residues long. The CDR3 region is CASSLRLPSSYNEQFF. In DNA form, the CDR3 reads TGTGCCAGCAGCCTCAGGCTGCCAAGCTCCTACAATGAGCAGTTCTTC.

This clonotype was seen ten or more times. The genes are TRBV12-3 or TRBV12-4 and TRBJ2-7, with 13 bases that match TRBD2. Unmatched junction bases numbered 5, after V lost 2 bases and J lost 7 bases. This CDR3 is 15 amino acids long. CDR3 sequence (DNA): TGTGCCAGCAGTTTAACTAGCGGGGGGGCGAGAGAGCAGTACTTC. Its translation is CASSLTSGGAREQYF.

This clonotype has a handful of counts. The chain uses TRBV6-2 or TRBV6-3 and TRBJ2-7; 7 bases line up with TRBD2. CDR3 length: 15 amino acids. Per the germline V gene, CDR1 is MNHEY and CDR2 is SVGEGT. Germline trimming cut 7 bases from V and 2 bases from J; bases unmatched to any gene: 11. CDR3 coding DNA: TGTGCCAGCACCTCCGGACTAGTGAGGCCCTACGAGCAGTACGTC. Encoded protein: CASTSGLVRPYEQYV.

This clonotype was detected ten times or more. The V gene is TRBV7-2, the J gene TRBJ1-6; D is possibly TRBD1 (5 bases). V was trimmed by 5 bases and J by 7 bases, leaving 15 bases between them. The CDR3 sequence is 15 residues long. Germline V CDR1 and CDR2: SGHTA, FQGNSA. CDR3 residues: CASSTAKGTNSPLHF. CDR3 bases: TGTGCCAGCAGCACTGCAAAGGGGACGAATTCACCCCTCCACTTT.

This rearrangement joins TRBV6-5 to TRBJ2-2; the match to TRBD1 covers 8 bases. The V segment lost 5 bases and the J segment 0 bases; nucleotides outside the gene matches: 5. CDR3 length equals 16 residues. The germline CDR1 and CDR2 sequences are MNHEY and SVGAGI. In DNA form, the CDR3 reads TGTGCCAGCAGTCACGGACAGGGTTCGAACACCGGGGAGCTGTTTTTT. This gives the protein CASSHGQGSNTGELFF.

CDR3 in amino acids: CASSDTGLTYGYTF. CDR3 sequence (DNA): TGTGCCAGCAGCGACACAGGTCTTACCTATGGCTACACCTTC. V and J are TRBV5-5 and TRBJ1-2; TRBD1 might be the D (5 bases). In germline, CDR1 is SGHKS, CDR2 YYEKEE (reference sequence). The germline V and J ends were trimmed by 4 bases and 4 bases, with 14 bases remaining between them. The CDR3 contains 14 residues. Looking up the rest from reference TRBV5-5 and TRBJ1-2 gives the full variable domain: DAGVTQSPTHLIKTRGQQVTLRCSPISGHKSVSWYQQVLGQGPQFIFQYYEKEERGRGNFPDRFSARQFPNYSSELNVNALLLGDSALYLCASSDTGLTYGYTFGSGTRLTVV.

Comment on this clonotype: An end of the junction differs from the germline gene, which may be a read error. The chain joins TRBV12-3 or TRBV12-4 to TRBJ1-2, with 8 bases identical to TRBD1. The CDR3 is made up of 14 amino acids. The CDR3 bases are TGTGCCAACAGTTTATGGGCAGGGACAGGCGGCTACACCTTC. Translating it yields CANSLWAGTGGYTF.

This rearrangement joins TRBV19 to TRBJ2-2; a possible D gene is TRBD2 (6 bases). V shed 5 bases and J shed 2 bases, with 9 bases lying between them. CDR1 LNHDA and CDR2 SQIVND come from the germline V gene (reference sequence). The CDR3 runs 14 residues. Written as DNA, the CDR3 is TGTGCCAGTAGTTGGGACTTTAACACCGGGGAGCTGTTTTTT. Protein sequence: CASSWDFNTGELFF.

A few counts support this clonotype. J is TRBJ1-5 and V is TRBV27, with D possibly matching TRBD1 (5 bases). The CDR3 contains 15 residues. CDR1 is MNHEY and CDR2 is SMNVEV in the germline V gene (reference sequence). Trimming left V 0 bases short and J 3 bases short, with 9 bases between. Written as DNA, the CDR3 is TGTGCCAGCAGTTTATCACAGGCTAACAATCAGCCCCAGCATTTT. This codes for CASSLSQANNQPQHF.

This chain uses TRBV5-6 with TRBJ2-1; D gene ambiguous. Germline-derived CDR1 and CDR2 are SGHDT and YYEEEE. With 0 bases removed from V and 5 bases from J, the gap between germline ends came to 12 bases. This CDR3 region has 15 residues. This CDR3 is CASSLVVRMNNEQFF. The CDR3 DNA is TGTGCCAGCAGCTTGGTCGTCCGAATGAACAATGAGCAGTTCTTC. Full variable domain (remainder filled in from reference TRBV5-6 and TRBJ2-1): DAGVTQSPTHLIKTRGQQVTLRCSPKSGHDTVSWYQQALGQGPQFIFQYYEEEERQRGNFPDRFSGHQFPNYSSELNVNALLLGDSALYLCASSLVVRMNNEQFFGPGTRLTVL.